The source of this TCR beta chain is a study of TIL therapy for anti-PD-1-resistant metastatic lung cancer. The libraries were made with immunoSEQ v3. Sequenced by immunoSEQ multiplex PCR; TCRdb stores in-frame clones only, minus some. The table records about 100,000 clones, roughly 65% of them present only once. Trimming cost V 3 bases and J 4 bases, with 12 bases left between them. The CDR3 spans 14 residues. Germline lookup yields CDR1 SGHAT and CDR2 FQNNGV. Time point here: pre-treatment sample, taken before nivolumab and TIL therapy. Most excised metastases sampled were pleural nodules or supraclavicular lymph nodes.

The source of this sequence is a person between 30 and 80 years old with non-small cell lung cancer. The sequencing here drew on tumor tissue, taken at baseline. The rearrangement uses TRBV11-2 and TRBJ1-1, with D hard to call. The CDR3 DNA sequence: TGTGCCAGCAGCTTTTTACGGGAGGTCACTGAAGCTTTCTTT. It is translated as CASSFLREVTEAFF.